This T cell receptor beta chain was sequenced for a study of blood T cell repertoires in COVID-19. Sequencing was performed with immunoSEQ multiplex PCR; in TCRdb, only in-frame clones are kept and a portion is missing. Of hundreds of thousands of clones in the sample, almost 90% were seen once. Living in under 30 US areas, the participants were between roughly 18 and 90 years of age. The germline gives CDR1 LGHDT, CDR2 YNNKEL (reference sequence). Trimming took off 1 base at V and 4 bases at J, with 16 bases between the two ends. The CDR3 has 16 amino acids. The TCR originated in a man aged 25 to 40 who had been exposed to COVID-19. The chain couples TRBV3-1 (or the pseudogene TRBV3-2) to TRBJ1-2, with D hard to call. Specimen: PBMCs or T cells enriched from blood (not recorded which). The CDR3 DNA sequence: TGTGCCAGCAGCCAAGGGATTCCGGGAACCGTCTATGGCTACACCTTC. Translating gives CASSQGIPGTVYGYTF.